This entry concerns a single T cell receptor beta chain. Its antigen is as yet unknown. The data were obtained in a study of identical twins. Study results and limitations: In drawing conclusions, the study used cross-sectional statistical analysis and did not follow the same donors. Cord blood's abundant beta clonotypes had fewer insertions, unlike memory repertoires. Out-of-frame sharing of TCR alpha in monozygotic twins was underestimated by models.

MiXCR, applied by TCRdb to the 5' RACE reads, yields one record per CDR3 protein. The sample has roughly 770,000 distinct CDR3 sequences; approximately 18% are singletons. This sample also belongs to another study, concerning T cells expressing NK-cell markers. That work contributes: As a fraction of CD8+ T cells, dominant NKG2C+ clonotypes reached about 1.0-8% in six donors.

Material: PBMCs. The source is a woman between 18 and 29 years old in good health.

As DNA, the CDR3 is TGTGCCACCCGAGGGCTAGCGGGCCTCTCCTACAATGAGCAGTTCTTC. Protein product: CATRGLAGLSYNEQFF. The rearrangement links TRBV19 to TRBJ2-1; 8 bases are shared with TRBD2. CDR3 length: 16 residues. Germline lookup yields CDR1 LNHDA and CDR2 SQIVND (reference sequence). J was trimmed by 0 bases and V by 10 bases; bases with no gene match: 11.